A single sample gave rise to the 15 T cell receptor beta chains below, sequenced in a study of T cell responses to AZD1222 COVID-19 vaccine. TCRdb keeps only in-frame clones here, not all; method: immunoSEQ multiplex PCR. Among roughly 120,000 clones listed, around 85% were seen once. The sample in question was peripheral blood, obtained on day 0 of AZD1222 vaccination. Receptor source: an adult in good health.

The rearrangement links TRBV18 to TRBJ1-2; possibly TRBD1 for D (6 bases). CDR1 and CDR2 (germline): KGHSH, LQKENI. This CDR3 contains 13 residues. Trimming stripped 5 bases from V and 8 bases from J, with 15 bases between. CDR3 nucleotide sequence: TGTGCCAGCTCAAAACAGGGAGACGGGGGCTACACCTTC. Its protein is CASSKQGDGGYTF.

The chain is built from TRBV7-2 and TRBJ1-5; weak D call: TRBD1 (5 bases). Trimming left V 4 bases short and J 7 bases short, with 17 bases between. This CDR3 is built from 15 residues. The germline gives CDR1 SGHTA, CDR2 FQGNSA. The CDR3 reads CASSSDQGSYQPQHF. DNA for the CDR3: TGTGCCAGCAGCTCTGACCAGGGTTCGTACCAGCCCCAGCATTTT.

J is TRBJ1-1 and V is TRBV27, with 10 positions matching TRBD1. CDR1 is MNHEY and CDR2 is SMNVEV in the germline V gene (reference sequence). The ends lost 4 bases at V and 4 bases at J; junction bases unmatched: 12. The CDR3 has 17 amino acids. The CDR3 here is CASSSGTGVRKGTEAFF. The CDR3 region has the DNA TGTGCCAGCAGTTCCGGGACAGGGGTTCGAAAAGGCACTGAAGCTTTCTTT.

V and J are TRBV29-1 and TRBJ1-5; 8 bases are a match to TRBD1. The ends lost 4 bases at V and 3 bases at J; junction bases unmatched: 2. Germline-derived CDR1 and CDR2 are SQVTM and ANQGSEA. The CDR3 consists of 13 residues. The CDR3 here is CSVAGGPNQPQHF. The CDR3 coding sequence is TGCAGCGTTGCAGGGGGCCCCAATCAGCCCCAGCATTTT.

This chain uses TRBV20-1 with TRBJ2-5; D gene unclear. The CDR3 consists of 11 residues. V lost 8 bases, J lost 1 base, and 8 bases lay in between. Germline V gene data show CDR1 as DFQATT and CDR2 as SNEGSKA (reference sequence). CDR3 residues: CSPRTQETQYF. The CDR3 DNA sequence: TGCAGTCCCCGGACCCAAGAGACCCAGTACTTC.

In its sample, this clone was seen a few times. The rearrangement links TRBV6-5 to TRBJ2-1, with TRBD1 matching 8 bases. Trimming took 10 bases from V and 3 from J; bases not matched to a gene: 11. Per germline, CDR1 MNHEY and CDR2 SVGAGI. The CDR3 runs to 15 residues. CDR3 region: CATEGQGRFYNEQFF. CDR3 nucleotide sequence: TGTGCCACCGAAGGACAGGGACGGTTCTACAATGAGCAGTTCTTC.

The chain couples TRBV6-2 or TRBV6-3 to TRBJ1-2; weak D call: TRBD1 (5 bases). The CDR3 runs to 13 residues. Germline CDR1 is MNHEY and CDR2 is SVGEGT. With 5 bases removed from V and 4 bases from J, the gap between germline ends came to 11 bases. CDR3 region: CASSARAGYGYTF. CDR3 bases: TGTGCCAGCAGTGCCAGGGCGGGCTATGGCTACACCTTC.

V is TRBV28 and J is TRBJ1-5; 7 bases agree with TRBD1. From germline, CDR1 is MDHEN and CDR2 SYDVKM. Losses at the gene ends were 3 bases for V and 0 bases for J; bases not matched to a gene: 5. This CDR3 is 16 amino acids long. CDR3 DNA sequence: TGTGCCAGCAGTTTCTGGACAGGTTATAGCAATCAGCCCCAGCATTTT. Residues: CASSFWTGYSNQPQHF.

The CDR3 protein is CASSIDGQGADNQPQHF. The CDR3 DNA sequence: TGTGCCAGTAGTATAGATGGACAGGGGGCGGATAATCAGCCCCAGCATTTT. This sequence joins TRBV19 and TRBJ1-5, with 11 bases aligning to TRBD1. The V and J ends lost 0 bases and 4 bases, in that order; junction bases with no gene match: 5. The CDR3 has 17 amino acids. From germline, CDR1 is LNHDA and CDR2 SQIVND (reference sequence).

J is TRBJ2-2 and V is TRBV7-3, with TRBD1 matching 9 bases. This CDR3 region has 17 residues. Germline trimming cut 2 bases from V and 2 bases from J; bases unmatched to any gene: 6. Germline CDR1 reads SGHTA; CDR2 reads FQGTGA. The CDR3 is CASSLGQGSLNTGELFF. Here the CDR3 DNA reads TGTGCCAGCAGCTTAGGACAGGGGTCCTTAAACACCGGGGAGCTGTTTTTT.

The genes are TRBV12-3 or TRBV12-4 and TRBJ1-1; D possibly corresponds to TRBD1 (5 bases). V gave up 2 bases and J gave up 4 bases, with 8 bases separating them. CDR3 length: 13 amino acids. CDR3 protein: CASSLNRFTEAFF. The CDR3 coding sequence is TGTGCCAGCAGTTTAAACAGGTTCACTGAAGCTTTCTTT.

The chain employs TRBV30 and TRBJ2-2, with TRBD2 matching over 8 bases. Per germline, CDR1 GTSNPN and CDR2 SVGIG (reference sequence). This CDR3 comprises 15 residues. With V trimmed by 8 bases and J by 0 bases, 8 bases remained unmatched. The CDR3, as DNA: TGTGCCCGGGGGGGGGACTCAGCGAACACCGGGGAGCTGTTTTTT. Translation: CARGGDSANTGELFF.

V usage is TRBV7-8 and J usage is TRBJ1-2; no clear D. Trimming shortened V by 2 bases and J by 1 base, and 8 bases separated the two germline ends. The germline V gene has CDR1 SGHVS and CDR2 FQNEAQ. The CDR3 extends over 14 amino acids. The chain's CDR3 is CASSLTDYNYGYTF. The CDR3 region has the DNA TGTGCCAGCAGCTTAACAGACTATAACTATGGCTACACCTTC.

The V gene is TRBV20-1, the J gene TRBJ2-5; tentative D call: TRBD1 (5 bases). Trimming removed 5 bases from V and 12 bases from J, with 16 bases in between. The CDR3 is 11 residues long. Germline V gives CDR1 DFQATT, CDR2 SNEGSKA (reference sequence). CDR3 nucleotides: TGCAGTGCTCCCCAAGGGGTAGGAGAGTACTTC. Amino acid sequence: CSAPQGVGEYF.

This clone has just a few counts. The genes are TRBV6-2 or TRBV6-3 and TRBJ1-1; 8 positions match TRBD1. The CDR3 has 14 amino acids. Germline lookup yields CDR1 MNHEY and CDR2 SVGEGT. V was clipped by 6 bases and J by 2 bases; unmatched bases: 5. Here the CDR3 DNA reads TGTGCCAGCAGCAACAGGGGGTACAACACTGAAGCTTTCTTT. Its protein product is CASSNRGYNTEAFF.